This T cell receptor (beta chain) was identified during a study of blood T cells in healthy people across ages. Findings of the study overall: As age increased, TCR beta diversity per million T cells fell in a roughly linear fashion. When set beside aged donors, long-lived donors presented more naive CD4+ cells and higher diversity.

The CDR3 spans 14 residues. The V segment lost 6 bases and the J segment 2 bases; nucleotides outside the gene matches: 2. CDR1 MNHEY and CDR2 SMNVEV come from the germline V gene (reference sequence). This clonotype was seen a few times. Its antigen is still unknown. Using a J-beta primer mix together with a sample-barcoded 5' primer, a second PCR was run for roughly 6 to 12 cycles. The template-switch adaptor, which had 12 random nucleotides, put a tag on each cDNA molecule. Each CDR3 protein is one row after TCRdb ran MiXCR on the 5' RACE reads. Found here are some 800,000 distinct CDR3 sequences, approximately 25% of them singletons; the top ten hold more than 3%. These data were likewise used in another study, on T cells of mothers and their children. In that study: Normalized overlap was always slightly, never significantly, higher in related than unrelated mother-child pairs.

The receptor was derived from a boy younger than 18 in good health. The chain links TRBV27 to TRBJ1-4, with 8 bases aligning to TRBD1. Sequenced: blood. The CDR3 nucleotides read TGTGCCAGCAGGCGACAGGGGACTAATGAAAAACTGTTTTTT. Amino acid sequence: CASRRQGTNEKLFF.